Sequencing of this TCR beta chain was carried out in a study of T cell changes during pregnancy in multiple sclerosis. The germline CDR1 and CDR2 sequences are MGHRA and YSYEKL. The V end was cut by 1 base, the J end by 10 bases, with 5 bases between. CDR3 size: 11 residues. Assay used: immunoSEQ multiplex PCR; TCRdb lists only in-frame clones, some missing. The table lists under 40,000 clones, about nine tenths of them singletons, with 5% to 6% in the top ten. The TCR sequence derives from a female donor in good health, enrolled as a control in a pregnancy study. This chain uses TRBV4-1 with TRBJ2-1, with D unclear. Sequenced material: peripheral blood, taken in the third trimester of pregnancy. The CDR3, as DNA: TGCGCCAGCAGCCAAGGTCGGGAGCAGTTCTTC. Residues: CASSQGREQFF.